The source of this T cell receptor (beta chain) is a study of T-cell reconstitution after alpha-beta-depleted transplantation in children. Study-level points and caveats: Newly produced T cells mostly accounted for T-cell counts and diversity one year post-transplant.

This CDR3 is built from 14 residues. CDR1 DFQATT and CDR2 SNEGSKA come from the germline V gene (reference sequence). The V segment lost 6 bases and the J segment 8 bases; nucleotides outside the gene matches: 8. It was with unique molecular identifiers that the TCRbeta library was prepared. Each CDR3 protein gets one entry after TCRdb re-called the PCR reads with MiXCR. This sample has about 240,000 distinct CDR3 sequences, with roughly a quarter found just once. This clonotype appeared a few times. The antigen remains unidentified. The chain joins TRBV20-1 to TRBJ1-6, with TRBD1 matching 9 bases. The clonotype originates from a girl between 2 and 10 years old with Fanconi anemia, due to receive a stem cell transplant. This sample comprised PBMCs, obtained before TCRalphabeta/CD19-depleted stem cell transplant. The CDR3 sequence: CSAVTGQGYSPLHF. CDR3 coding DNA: TGCAGTGCCGTGACGGGACAGGGATATTCACCCCTCCACTTT.